This T cell receptor (beta chain) was retrieved from a study of T cell responses to AZD1222 COVID-19 vaccine. For the study at large: Analysis merged second doses at about 4 or about 12 weeks. Findings and caveats of the study: Spike-specific TCR repertoires showed rising breadth and depth after two AZD1222 doses. Mostly white British, mostly female donors; authors suggested clonal diversity may be underestimated.

This clone has a single count. Its antigen is not known. Trimming took off 1 base at V and 0 bases at J, with 26 bases between the two ends. Germline CDR1 MGHRA, CDR2 YSYEKL. The CDR3 contains 21 residues. Generated by immunoSEQ multiplex PCR, the TCRdb table keeps only in-frame clones and is missing some. The data show approximately 200,000 clones, with about 91% seen just once and roughly 8% held by the top ten. This receptor was identified in an adult in good health. Specimen: peripheral blood, collected on day 0 of AZD1222 vaccination. The V and J genes are TRBV4-1 and TRBJ2-3; D remains ambiguous. CDR3: CASSQGGGTEVPFISTDTQYF. CDR3 DNA: TGCGCCAGCAGCCAAGGAGGTGGTACAGAGGTGCCGTTTATCAGCACAGATACGCAGTATTTT.